Included here is one TCR beta chain sequence, with context. This clonotype was seen repeatedly, ten times or more. Its binding antigen is unknown. It has no much larger one-base neighbor in the sample; base qualities were not kept. TCR beta CDR3 regions were amplified from RNA transcripts for repertoire sequencing. The first round was an RT-PCR using HTBI primers with the Qiagen OneStep RT-PCR kit, and this first round was followed by a second-round multiplex PCR, then size selection and purification. The libraries underwent paired-end sequencing with 100 bp reads on an Illumina HiSeq2000. In the original analysis: SOAPnuke was used to process the reads, throwing out any read that had adapters, had uncalled bases, had a mean Phred below 15, or lacked an exact constant-primer or identifier match. COPE v1.2.5 was used to merge the high-quality paired reads. Each unique nucleotide sequence was treated as a clonotype, and MiTCR v1.1 was used to align the clonotypes to the IMGT TRB V, D and J references. The analysis was limited to V-J combinations with a frequency above 0.0001, which together covered 99.2% of the repertoires. For each V-J combination, a TCR clonal expansion and chaos score was defined as the ratio of F50 clonal expansion to chaos observed in the TCRdist matrix. Welch's t-statistics and random forest were used to reduce the features to roughly 14 V-J combinations, which were then used as input to a naive Bayes classifier. Thyroid-blood repertoire similarity was quantified with the Morisita-Horn index. The raw public reads went through TCRdb reprocessing: fastp at Q25, MiXCR clone calling, in-frame beta chains kept. Each CDR3 protein gets just one entry, which takes the most common genes and DNA from the rows behind it. These V and J calls rely on TCRdb rather than the paper's analysis. Counted in this sample were about 500,000 distinct CDR3 sequences; under 15% of them appeared once. The ten largest clones capture 9.5% to 10% of the sample.

CDR3 length: 12 amino acids, cysteine to phenylalanine. Only CDR3 DNA remains: 36 bases, in frame from the first base. CDR1 and CDR2, looked up from the germline V gene, are SQVTM and ANQGSEA. Between the V and J ends, shortened by 2 bases and 2 bases respectively, the junction contains 7 bases. Patients with ophthalmopathy had moderately to severely active disease, with a Clinical Activity Score of 3 or more, a NOSPECS grade of 4 or more, and a disease duration of less than 3 months. Patients with other autoimmune diseases, uncontrolled infections, pregnancy or lactation were excluded from the study. Diagnosis was based on clinical symptoms, serum thyroxine, TRAb, thyroid ultrasound and orbital computed tomography. PBMCs were isolated from around 10 ml of fresh peripheral blood by Ficoll-Paque density gradient centrifugation. Total RNA was extracted using Trizol reagent, and RNA quality was checked on an Agilent 2100 Bioanalyzer.

This sample was taken from a study of Graves' ophthalmopathy and Graves' hyperthyroidism (dated by TCRdb to about 2018). With respect to the entire study: Peripheral blood samples were taken at the time of initial diagnosis, before any treatment was given. In total, around 140 blood samples were TCR-sequenced: 40 to 45 ophthalmopathy, 75 hyperthyroidism and some 17 hyperthyroidism-to-ophthalmopathy patients. To tell Graves' ophthalmopathy apart from Graves' hyperthyroidism, and to predict which patients would progress to ophthalmopathy, the study relied on TCR beta repertoire signatures. An independent validation cohort comprised some 19 hyperthyroidism patients and about 16 patients who later progressed from hyperthyroidism to ophthalmopathy. Following sample collection, hyperthyroidism patients were given methimazole at a starting dose of 30 mg daily, and ophthalmopathy patients were given high-dose intravenous methylprednisolone. A discovery set of 100 patients (around 45 ophthalmopathy, 55 to 65 stable hyperthyroidism) was enrolled to explore V-J signatures distinguishing ophthalmopathy from hyperthyroidism. In a handful of hyperthyroidism patients, the T-cell repertoire of thyroid tissue was compared with the T-cell repertoire of blood. For training and testing, the approximately 97 patients in the discovery cohort were randomly divided in a 7:3 ratio.

General study outcomes and caveats: In cross-validation, the 13-signature model distinguished ophthalmopathy from stable hyperthyroidism with 85% to 90% sensitivity and 81% to 83% specificity, and in the test set the corresponding values were roughly 78% and 74%. In validation, the model predicted ophthalmopathy progression with 55% to 71% sensitivity and around 72% specificity; some 13 predicted patients were CT-confirmed with GO in a median of 6.5 months. Sample size was not statistically predetermined, and group allocation was not concealed from the investigators. Among expanded thyroid clonotypes with frequency above 0.001, most also showed up in blood, which suggests that blood repertoires may reflect the thyroid immune response.

The clonotype comes from a woman aged 25 to 45 with Graves' ophthalmopathy. Donor details come from another sample of the same person, matched by shared clones. The chain uses TRBV29-1 and TRBJ2-7; the D gene is unclear. The sequencing input was blood. DNA sequence: TGCAGCGTTGAAACGGCACCCTACGAGCAGTACTTC. Translated, this gives CSVETAPYEQYF.